A single sample gave rise to the 13 T cell receptor beta chains below, sequenced in a study of blood T cell repertoires in COVID-19. Clones were sequenced by immunoSEQ multiplex PCR, and TCRdb holds only the in-frame ones, with some missing. Of around 250,000 clones in the sample, approximately 84% were seen once. The sample consisted of PBMCs or T cells enriched from blood (not recorded which). These receptors all come from a woman between 50 and 59 years old who had been exposed to COVID-19.

The V call is TRBV2, the J call TRBJ2-3; 8 bases agree with TRBD2. Unmatched junction bases numbered 7, after V lost 4 bases and J lost 4 bases. This CDR3 region has 15 residues. Germline CDR1 and CDR2: SNHLY and FYNNEI. This CDR3 is CASSGSGGISDTQYF. For the CDR3, the DNA is TGTGCCAGCAGTGGGTCGGGGGGGATATCAGATACGCAGTATTTT.

The V and J genes are TRBV30 and TRBJ1-2, with TRBD1 identical over 7 bases. The junction had 6 bases not matched to a gene; V was cut back by 3 bases and J by 5 bases. Germline CDR1 reads GTSNPN; CDR2 reads SVGIG (reference sequence). CDR3 length equals 13 residues. The chain's CDR3 is CAWSGQAQYGYTF. The CDR3 DNA is TGTGCCTGGAGCGGACAGGCCCAATATGGCTACACCTTC.

V is TRBV7-2 and J is TRBJ2-3; D possibly corresponds to TRBD2 (6 bases). The CDR3 runs 15 residues. Trimming shortened V by 5 bases and J by 2 bases, and 14 bases separated the two germline ends. Germline CDR1 SGHTA, CDR2 FQGNSA. The CDR3 DNA follows: TGTGCCAGCAGCCCAGCGGGCCATATCACAGATACGCAGTATTTT. Translation: CASSPAGHITDTQYF.

A remark on this clone: A junction end diverges from the germline sequence, so it may reflect a read error. The CDR3 loop is CASSEYRGQGSLLHF. CDR3 bases: TGTGCCAGCAGTGAATATAGGGGACAGGGATCACTCCTCCACTTT. The J gene is TRBJ1-6, the V gene TRBV25-1; 9 nucleotides align to TRBD1. Looked up from germline, CDR1 is MGHDK and CDR2 is SYGVNS. The length of the CDR3 is 15 residues.

V gene TRBV24-1 combines with J gene TRBJ2-1, with D maybe TRBD2 (6 bases). CDR1 and CDR2 (germline): KGHDR, SFDVKD. V gave up 0 bases and J gave up 8 bases, with 10 bases separating them. This CDR3 region has 14 residues. The CDR3 DNA is TGTGCCACCAGTGATTTGGGCGGGGAGGATGAGCAGTTCTTC. Encoded protein: CATSDLGGEDEQFF.

The chain carries TRBV5-4 and TRBJ1-1, with D possibly being TRBD1 (5 bases). Germline V gene data show CDR1 as SGHNT and CDR2 as YYREEE (reference sequence). Trimming pared 7 bases from V and 2 bases from J, leaving 12 bases between. The CDR3 is 13 residues long. The CDR3 DNA is TGTGCCAGCGGAAGGGGTCGTAACACTGAAGCTTTCTTT. Its protein is CASGRGRNTEAFF.

This clone was detected ten times or more. The V gene is TRBV12-3 or TRBV12-4, the J gene TRBJ1-1; possibly TRBD1 for D (6 bases). There are 13 residues in the CDR3. V shed 6 bases and J shed 11 bases, with 19 bases lying between them. The chain's CDR3 is CASRRLLDSSAFF. CDR3 nucleotide sequence: TGTGCCAGCAGGCGCCTCCTGGACAGCAGTGCTTTCTTT.

Here the CDR3 DNA reads TGTGCCAGCAGTTTCGACCTGGGCGACGAGCAGTTCTTC. As protein: CASSFDLGDEQFF. J is TRBJ2-1 and V is TRBV12-3 or TRBV12-4; D is uncertain. Trimming pared 3 bases from V and 10 bases from J, leaving 13 bases between. This CDR3 spans 13 amino acids.

The chain couples TRBV29-1 to TRBJ1-3; D is unresolved. Germline CDR1 is SQVTM and CDR2 is ANQGSEA. The ends were cut back, 5 bases at V and 2 bases at J, with 7 bases in the middle. The CDR3 consists of 12 residues. The CDR3 region is CSVRGTGNTIYF. The CDR3 DNA reads TGCAGCGTTCGAGGAACTGGAAACACCATATATTTT.

Only one count was recorded for this clone. CDR3 region: CASSFVQGDTIYF. CDR3 in DNA: TGTGCCAGCAGTTTTGTACAGGGAGACACCATATATTTT. The chain combines TRBV12-3 or TRBV12-4 with TRBJ1-3, with a possible D match to TRBD1 (6 bases). The CDR3 runs 13 residues. The V end lost 3 bases, the J end lost 8 bases, and 11 bases lay between the germline ends.

The chain has TRBV4-3 and TRBJ1-2, with D tentatively TRBD1 (5 bases). V shed 1 base and J shed 8 bases, with 17 bases lying between them. The CDR3 contains 15 residues. Germline assignment: CDR1 LGHNA and CDR2 YSLEER. The CDR3 DNA sequence: TGCGCCAGCAGCCAAGTCCCCAGGTCTCAGGGAGGCTACACCTTC. This gives the protein CASSQVPRSQGGYTF.

The chain couples TRBV5-1 to TRBJ2-1; weak D call: TRBD2 (6 bases). The CDR3 sequence is 11 residues long. V lost 7 bases and J lost 4, with 6 bases in between. Germline CDR1 reads SGHRS; CDR2 reads YFSETQ. CDR3 region: CASGTYNEQFF. CDR3 DNA: TGCGCCAGCGGGACTTACAATGAGCAGTTCTTC.

Written as DNA, the CDR3 is TGTGCTACACGCACAGGGGTGGGCACTGAAGCTTTCTTT. It encodes CATRTGVGTEAFF. The J gene is TRBJ1-1, the V gene TRBV12-5, with 7 positions matching TRBD1. CDR1 is LGHNT, CDR2 FRNRAP, per germline. The CDR3 length is 13 residues. The trim removed 10 bases at V and 4 bases at J, leaving 9 bases unmatched.